What follows are 25 T cell receptor beta chains derived from one specimen sequenced in a study of blood T cell repertoires in COVID-19. TCRdb's copy holds only in-frame clones and misses some; the assay was immunoSEQ multiplex PCR. The table includes around 110,000 clones, 75% to 90% detected once. Sequences were obtained from peripheral blood. The source is a man between 25 and 39 years old with acute or convalescent COVID-19.

V and J are TRBV6-5 and TRBJ1-6; 7 nucleotides agree with TRBD1. The CDR3 totals 14 residues. V shed 7 bases and J 5 bases; nucleotides not matched to a gene: 5. Per germline, CDR1 MNHEY and CDR2 SVGAGI. The CDR3 DNA reads TGTGCCAGCATCCGGGACAGCGATAATTCACCCCTCCACTTT. This encodes CASIRDSDNSPLHF.

The chain links TRBV11-2 to TRBJ1-2, with TRBD1 matching over 7 bases. The CDR3 loop spans 13 amino acids. V shed 5 bases, J shed 7 bases, and the junction held 7 bases outside the gene matches. Germline CDR1 reads SGHAT; CDR2 reads FQNNGV. The CDR3 spells CASSNSQGGGYTF. As DNA, the CDR3 is TGTGCCAGCAGCAACAGCCAGGGGGGTGGCTACACCTTC.

This chain links TRBV11-3 with TRBJ2-1; TRBD1 matches at 7 bases. Germline V gene sequence: CDR1 SGHNT, CDR2 YENEEA. The CDR3 consists of 13 residues. V shed 5 bases, J shed 4 bases, and the junction held 2 bases outside the gene matches. The CDR3 spells CASSRDSYNEQFF. CDR3 DNA sequence: TGTGCCAGCAGCCGGGACAGTTACAATGAGCAGTTCTTC.

This chain uses TRBV6-4 with TRBJ2-1; 8 bases align to TRBD1. The V gene end was trimmed by 2 bases and the J gene end by 4 bases; junction bases not matched to a gene: 4. From germline, CDR1 is MRHNA and CDR2 SNTAGT. This CDR3 is built from 15 residues. CDR3 region: CASSDGTGHYNEQFF. CDR3 bases: TGTGCCAGCAGTGACGGGACAGGACATTACAATGAGCAGTTCTTC.

V is TRBV25-1 and J is TRBJ1-1, with D perhaps matching TRBD1 (5 bases). The germline gives CDR1 MGHDK, CDR2 SYGVNS. The CDR3 is made up of 15 amino acids. Trimming shortened V by 5 bases and J by 1 base, and 14 bases separated the two germline ends. As DNA, the CDR3 is TGTGCCAGCAGTCCAAGGGGCGGTTCGAACACTGAAGCTTTCTTT. It encodes CASSPRGGSNTEAFF.

This clone was counted a few times. This chain connects TRBV7-9 to TRBJ2-5; 9 bases agree with TRBD2. Germline values: CDR1 SEHNR, CDR2 FQNEAQ (reference sequence). V trimming: 1 base; J trimming: 4 bases; junction bases outside the gene matches: 7. CDR3 size: 16 residues. The CDR3, as DNA: TGTGCCAGCAGCTTAGGTAATAGCGGGAGCGGAGAGACCCAGTACTTC. Protein: CASSLGNSGSGETQYF.

V is TRBV7-6 and J is TRBJ2-1; 8 positions agree with TRBD2. Germline loops: CDR1 SGHVS, CDR2 FNYEAQ. J lost 7 bases, V lost 2 bases, and 10 bases had no gene match. The CDR3 spans 16 residues. In DNA form, the CDR3 reads TGTGCCAGCAGCTTATACGGGGGGGAACCACCTAATGAGCAGTTCTTC. It is translated as CASSLYGGEPPNEQFF.

V is TRBV2 and J is TRBJ1-2; D gene unclear. The germline CDR1 and CDR2 sequences are SNHLY and FYNNEI. Trimming left V 5 bases short and J 4 bases short, with 11 bases between. The CDR3 extends over 13 amino acids. The CDR3 is CASSPVEGYGYTF. The DNA of the CDR3 is TGTGCCAGCAGTCCGGTGGAGGGCTATGGCTACACCTTC.

V gene TRBV7-2 combines with J gene TRBJ1-3; D call uncertain. Trimming removed 2 bases at V and 0 bases at J, with 11 bases between. The V gene's germline CDR1 is SGHTA and CDR2 FQGNSA. The CDR3 contains 16 residues. CDR3 sequence: CASSLSPVASGNTIYF. CDR3 nucleotides: TGTGCCAGCAGCTTATCTCCGGTCGCCTCTGGAAACACCATATATTTT.

The rearrangement joins TRBV6-2 or TRBV6-3 to TRBJ2-7; 7 nucleotides agree with TRBD2. The CDR3 has 16 residues. V shed 5 bases and J 4 bases; nucleotides not matched to a gene: 14. Germline lookup yields CDR1 MNHEY and CDR2 SVGEGT. CDR3 sequence: CASSQLGGAREYEQYV. CDR3 nucleotides: TGTGCCAGCAGTCAGCTCGGAGGGGCGCGGGAGTACGAGCAGTACGTC.

The gene calls are TRBV27 and TRBJ2-1, with 14 bases lining up with TRBD2. The CDR3 extends over 16 amino acids. With 3 bases clipped from V and 5 bases from J, the junction kept 3 bases outside the gene matches. From germline, CDR1 is MNHEY and CDR2 SMNVEV (reference sequence). The CDR3 sequence: CASSFETSGRDNEQFF. The CDR3 bases are TGTGCCAGCAGTTTCGAGACTAGCGGGAGGGACAATGAGCAGTTCTTC.

The chain combines TRBV11-3 with TRBJ1-6, with 9 bases identical to TRBD1. Germline values: CDR1 SGHNT, CDR2 YENEEA. The CDR3 is made up of 13 amino acids. The junction had 1 base not matched to a gene; V was cut back by 3 bases and J by 10 bases. The DNA of the CDR3 is TGTGCCAGCAGCTTTGGACAGGGGTCACCCCTCCACTTT. Residues: CASSFGQGSPLHF.

This chain links TRBV27 with TRBJ2-1; 9 bases line up with TRBD2. The CDR3 has 14 amino acids. After removal of 2 bases from V and 4 bases from J, the junction contained 0 bases not matched to a gene. The germline CDR1 and CDR2 sequences are MNHEY and SMNVEV (reference sequence). The DNA for the CDR3 is TGTGCCAGCAGTTTACTAGCGGGATACAATGAGCAGTTCTTC. Encoded protein: CASSLLAGYNEQFF.

V gene TRBV23-1 combines with J gene TRBJ1-4; D gene ambiguous. TRBV23-1 is noted as an ORF with a role that remains uncertain. The CDR3 contains 13 residues. Trimming took 5 bases from V and 7 from J, leaving 11 bases between them. The CDR3 DNA sequence: TGCGCCAGCAGTAAAGGAGGTACTGAAAAACTGTTTTTT. Encoded protein: CASSKGGTEKLFF.

In this sample, this clone turned up once. V usage is TRBV25-1 and J usage is TRBJ1-1; the D gene is possibly TRBD1 (5 bases). Germline CDR1 is MGHDK and CDR2 is SYGVNS. Trimming pared 4 bases from V and 11 bases from J, leaving 11 bases between. The CDR3 covers 11 residues. This chain's CDR3 is CASSVLTVAFF. The DNA for the CDR3 is TGTGCCAGCAGTGTACTGACAGTTGCTTTCTTT.

This chain joins TRBV2 and TRBJ1-2, with 9 bases fitting TRBD1. V lost 8 bases and J lost 6; bases outside the gene matches: 16. CDR1 and CDR2 from the germline V gene are SNHLY and FYNNEI. This CDR3 spans 16 amino acids. The CDR3, as DNA: TGTGCCAGCCTAATCAACCGGGACAGGGATTTGGATGGCTACACCTTC. Translation: CASLINRDRDLDGYTF.

The sample holds a few counts of this clone. The chain employs TRBV7-8 and TRBJ2-7, with D possibly being TRBD1 (6 bases). V shed 5 bases and J shed 4 bases, with 12 bases lying between them. The CDR3 length is 13 residues. Germline CDR1 and CDR2: SGHVS and FQNEAQ. For the CDR3, the DNA is TGTGCCAGCAGCCCTCGGGACAATTACGAGCAGTACTTC. Encoded protein: CASSPRDNYEQYF. The full variable domain, completed using reference TRBV7-8 and TRBJ2-7, is GAGVSQSPRYKVAKRGQDVALRCDPISGHVSLFWYQQALGQGPEFLTYFQNEAQLDKSGLPSDRFFAERPEGSVSTLKIQRTQQEDSAVYLCASSPRDNYEQYFGPGTRLTVT.

The CDR3: CASSGTSVNEQFF. The DNA for the CDR3 is TGCGCCAGCAGTGGGACTAGCGTCAATGAGCAGTTCTTC. V usage is TRBV10-2 and J usage is TRBJ2-1; 9 bases are shared with TRBD2. Trimming at V came to 4 bases and at J to 6 bases, leaving 1 base not matched to a gene. The CDR3 totals 13 residues. Per germline, CDR1 WSHSY and CDR2 SAAADI.

The rearrangement joins TRBV29-1 to TRBJ2-3; a possible D gene is TRBD1 (7 bases). Trimming shortened V by 5 bases and J by 3 bases, and 12 bases separated the two germline ends. Germline V CDR1 and CDR2: SQVTM, ANQGSEA. This CDR3 is 13 amino acids long. The CDR3 reads CSVRRGATDTQYF. CDR3 nucleotides: TGCAGCGTTCGCAGGGGGGCGACAGATACGCAGTATTTT.

This clone has a handful of counts. The chain employs TRBV4-1 and TRBJ1-1; 9 bases are a match to TRBD1. The CDR3 length is 16 residues. Germline values: CDR1 MGHRA, CDR2 YSYEKL. V lost 3 bases, J lost 1 base, and 6 bases stayed unmatched. As DNA, the CDR3 is TGCGCCAGCAGCCACCGATACAGGGGGCGGAACACTGAAGCTTTCTTT. Translating it yields CASSHRYRGRNTEAFF.

This chain links TRBV9 with TRBJ1-1; D is possibly TRBD1 (6 bases). The V gene lost 3 bases and the J gene lost 3 bases, with 15 bases spanning the gap. Germline V gene sequence: CDR1 SGDLS, CDR2 YYNGEE. The CDR3 is made up of 15 amino acids. CDR3 nucleotide sequence: TGTGCCAGCAGCGGAACTCAGGGGATGTACACTGAAGCTTTCTTT. Translating gives CASSGTQGMYTEAFF. Together with reference TRBV9 and TRBJ1-1, the CDR3 gives the full variable domain: DSGVTQTPKHLITATGQRVTLRCSPRSGDLSVYWYQQSLDQGLQFLIQYYNGEERAKGNILERFSAQQFPDLHSELNLSSLELGDSALYFCASSGTQGMYTEAFFGQGTRLTVV.

The J gene is TRBJ2-1, the V gene TRBV7-2; 9 positions agree with TRBD1. The CDR3 is 15 amino acids. Germline V gene sequence: CDR1 SGHTA, CDR2 FQGNSA. After removal of 5 bases from V and 8 bases from J, the junction contained 10 bases not matched to a gene. The DNA for the CDR3 is TGTGCCAGCAGCCCCGGGACAGGGAGGATCGATGAGCAGTTCTTC. Amino acids: CASSPGTGRIDEQFF.

This chain uses TRBV28 with TRBJ2-1; D not resolved. The germline V gene has CDR1 MDHEN and CDR2 SYDVKM. Trimming shortened V by 10 bases and J by 1 base, and 14 bases separated the two germline ends. CDR3 length: 14 residues. CDR3 sequence (DNA): TGTGCCACCGAAGTGGGCAGGTCCTACAATGAGCAGTTCTTC. Protein: CATEVGRSYNEQFF.

The V call is TRBV3-1 (or the pseudogene TRBV3-2), the J call TRBJ2-5, with TRBD2 matching over 9 bases. Looked up from germline, CDR1 is LGHDT and CDR2 is YNNKEL (reference sequence). V was pared by 1 base and J by 5 bases, with 11 bases of the junction left unmatched. CDR3 length: 17 amino acids. The chain's CDR3 is CASSQGPEREVGETQYF. The CDR3 DNA reads TGTGCCAGCAGCCAAGGGCCCGAGCGGGAGGTTGGGGAGACCCAGTACTTC.

The chain combines TRBV27 with TRBJ2-2; no definite D call. The V gene lost 5 bases and the J gene lost 0 bases, with 7 bases spanning the gap. Germline CDR1 and CDR2: MNHEY and SMNVEV (reference sequence). This CDR3 has 14 residues. CDR3 residues: CASSDTTNTGELFF. DNA of the CDR3: TGTGCCAGCAGTGACACGACGAACACCGGGGAGCTGTTTTTT.